The 26 T cell receptor beta chains below were found in one sample sequenced in a study of blood T cell repertoires in COVID-19. Generated by immunoSEQ multiplex PCR, the TCRdb table keeps only in-frame clones and is missing some. The sample holds over 95,000 clones, 85% to 90% seen once. The sequencing input was peripheral blood. These receptors all come from a woman aged 45-65 years with acute or convalescent COVID-19.

CDR3 sequence reads: CASSKLDRDNSPLHF. The CDR3 nucleotides read TGTGCCAGCAGCAAACTGGACAGGGATAATTCACCCCTCCACTTT. This sequence joins TRBV5-6 and TRBJ1-6, with TRBD1 identical over 8 bases. Germline V gene data show CDR1 as SGHDT and CDR2 as YYEEEE. The junction had 5 bases not matched to a gene; V was cut back by 4 bases and J by 5 bases. The CDR3 totals 15 residues.

Note on this clone: Mismatch with germline at one junction end may stem from a read error. The chain is built from TRBV19 and TRBJ1-1; D remains unclear. This CDR3 region has 11 residues. Per germline, CDR1 LNHDA and CDR2 SQIVND (reference sequence). The CDR3 spells CASSMGLETFF. In DNA form, the CDR3 reads TGTGCCAGTAGTATGGGCCTTGAAACTTTCTTT. Drawing the rest from reference TRBV19 and TRBJ1-1, the complete variable domain is DGGITQSPKYLFRKEGQNVTLSCEQNLNHDAMYWYRQDPGQGLRLIYYSQIVNDFQKGDIAEGYSVSREKKESFPLTVTSAQKNPTAFYLCASSMGLETFFGQGTRLTVV.

V and J are TRBV25-1 and TRBJ1-1, with a possible D match to TRBD1 (5 bases). The CDR3 is made up of 13 amino acids. CDR1 is MGHDK, CDR2 SYGVNS, per germline. V was cut by 6 bases and J by 1 base, with 9 bases left in between. CDR3 DNA sequence: TGTGCCAGCAGACTGACAGAGAACACTGAAGCTTTCTTT. Translated: CASRLTENTEAFF.

The chain couples TRBV28 to TRBJ2-5; the match to TRBD2 covers 9 bases. The CDR3 covers 19 residues. Losses at the gene ends were 5 bases for V and 0 bases for J; bases not matched to a gene: 16. CDR1 and CDR2 (germline): MDHEN, SYDVKM. The CDR3 spells CASSQLAGKGRTYQETQYF. Here the CDR3 DNA reads TGTGCCAGCAGTCAACTAGCGGGTAAGGGGCGGACGTACCAAGAGACCCAGTACTTC.

The genes are TRBV6-4 and TRBJ1-2; TRBD1 is a possible D gene (5 bases). Germline V CDR1 and CDR2: MRHNA, SNTAGT. The V gene lost 5 bases and the J gene lost 0 bases, with 13 bases spanning the gap. The CDR3 loop spans 15 amino acids. CDR3 amino acids: CASSISAGTNYGYTF. The CDR3 DNA is TGTGCCAGCAGTATATCTGCAGGGACTAACTATGGCTACACCTTC.

The chain employs TRBV5-1 and TRBJ2-7, with D tentatively TRBD2 (6 bases). Germline CDR1 is SGHRS and CDR2 is YFSETQ. The CDR3 contains 14 residues. Trimming shortened V by 7 bases and J by 4 bases, and 18 bases separated the two germline ends. The CDR3 is CASQTGDRLYEQYF. The CDR3 DNA reads TGCGCCAGCCAGACGGGGGACCGTCTTTACGAGCAGTACTTC. The full variable domain, rest sourced from reference TRBV5-1 and TRBJ2-7, is KAGVTQTPRYLIKTRGQQVTLSCSPISGHRSVSWYQQTPGQGLQFLFEYFSETQRNKGNFPGRFSGRQFSNSRSEMNVSTLELGDSALYLCASQTGDRLYEQYFGPGTRLTVT.

The chain recombines TRBV3-1 (or the pseudogene TRBV3-2) with TRBJ2-3, with D possibly TRBD2 on 5 matching bases. The CDR3 is 15 amino acids. V was cut by 0 bases and J by 3 bases, with 10 bases left in between. Germline V CDR1 and CDR2: LGHDT, YNNKEL (reference sequence). CDR3 protein: CASSQERVRTDTQYF. The CDR3 nucleotides are TGTGCCAGCAGCCAAGAGAGGGTCCGGACAGATACGCAGTATTTT.

This clone was recorded only once. The CDR3 sequence: CAWSVTAGRTTHKGSPLHF. The CDR3 nucleotides read TGTGCCTGGAGTGTAACAGCGGGCCGGACGACCCACAAGGGTTCACCCCTCCACTTT. The genes are TRBV30 and TRBJ1-6; D ambiguous. Trimming cost V 0 bases and J 9 bases, with 27 bases left between them. Germline assignment: CDR1 GTSNPN and CDR2 SVGIG (reference sequence). The CDR3 loop spans 19 amino acids.

This clone has just one count. The chain recombines TRBV7-2 with TRBJ2-2, with a weak D call TRBD1 (6 bases). The CDR3 is 16 amino acids. CDR1 is SGHTA, CDR2 FQGNSA, per germline. Between the trimmed V and J ends, which lost 10 bases and 7 bases, there was a span of 25 bases. CDR3 protein: CAIRRFEQGIGGELFF. CDR3 DNA: TGTGCCATCAGGAGATTCGAACAGGGAATCGGCGGGGAGCTGTTTTTT.

The CDR3 protein is CASSVTGMNTEAFF. The CDR3 DNA reads as TGTGCCAGCAGCGTCACAGGGATGAACACTGAAGCTTTCTTT. The chain joins TRBV9 to TRBJ1-1; possibly TRBD1 for D (6 bases). The ends were cut back, 2 bases at V and 0 bases at J, with 8 bases in the middle. The CDR3 totals 14 residues. Germline V gene data show CDR1 as SGDLS and CDR2 as YYNGEE. Looking up the rest from reference TRBV9 and TRBJ1-1 gives the full variable domain: DSGVTQTPKHLITATGQRVTLRCSPRSGDLSVYWYQQSLDQGLQFLIQYYNGEERAKGNILERFSAQQFPDLHSELNLSSLELGDSALYFCASSVTGMNTEAFFGQGTRLTVV.

The rearrangement uses TRBV7-8 and TRBJ2-7; D not certain. CDR3 size: 14 residues. Per the germline V gene, CDR1 is SGHVS and CDR2 is FQNEAQ. The ends were cut back, 5 bases at V and 0 bases at J, with 11 bases in the middle. The CDR3 is CASSHRRSSYEQYF. DNA of the CDR3: TGTGCCAGCAGCCACCGACGGAGCTCCTACGAGCAGTACTTC.

The gene calls are TRBV2 and TRBJ1-1, with D possibly matching TRBD1 (5 bases). This CDR3 has 13 amino acids. The germline gives CDR1 SNHLY, CDR2 FYNNEI. V lost 4 bases and J 0 bases, leaving 6 bases between the germline ends. The DNA of the CDR3 is TGTGCCAGCAGTGGACAGATGAACACTGAAGCTTTCTTT. Amino acid sequence: CASSGQMNTEAFF.

This clone was seen only once. The V gene is TRBV10-2, the J gene TRBJ1-3; no definite D call. Per germline, CDR1 WSHSY and CDR2 SAAADI. V was clipped by 5 bases and J by 2 bases, with 16 bases between them. The CDR3 consists of 16 residues. The CDR3 DNA reads as TGCGCCAGCAGTCTGAGTGTGAGGGCACCTGGAAACACCATATATTTT. This sequence encodes CASSLSVRAPGNTIYF.

This sequence joins TRBV7-3 and TRBJ1-6; D might be TRBD1 (5 bases). Per germline, CDR1 SGHTA and CDR2 FQGTGA. Trimming stripped 8 bases from V and 8 bases from J, with 13 bases between. The CDR3 consists of 13 residues. The CDR3 sequence is CASASQGDSPLHF. The CDR3, as DNA: TGTGCCAGCGCCTCCCAAGGGGATTCACCCCTCCACTTT.

This sequence joins TRBV19 and TRBJ1-5; 7 positions match TRBD1. Germline V gene data show CDR1 as LNHDA and CDR2 as SQIVND (reference sequence). This CDR3 has 17 residues. J gave up 3 bases and V 5 bases, and 13 bases lay outside the gene matches. CDR3: CASSPTGFGIVNQPQHF. The CDR3 nucleotides are TGTGCCAGTAGTCCGACAGGGTTTGGGATCGTCAATCAGCCCCAGCATTTT.

This chain connects TRBV12-5 to TRBJ1-2; TRBD1 is a possible D gene (6 bases). Germline V gene data show CDR1 as LGHNT and CDR2 as FRNRAP. Trimming shortened V by 4 bases and J by 1 base, and 13 bases separated the two germline ends. The CDR3 extends over 15 amino acids. DNA of the CDR3: TGTGCTAGTGGTTCTTCAGGGGCCCTTAACTATGGCTACACCTTC. This sequence encodes CASGSSGALNYGYTF.

The chain has TRBV5-1 and TRBJ2-7; TRBD1 agrees at 8 bases. The V and J ends lost 1 base and 4 bases, in that order; junction bases with no gene match: 4. The germline V gene encodes CDR1 SGHRS and CDR2 YFSETQ. The CDR3 spans 14 residues. The chain's CDR3 is CASSLYGQGYEQYF. For the CDR3, the DNA is TGCGCCAGCAGCTTGTATGGACAGGGTTACGAGCAGTACTTC.

This chain connects TRBV30 to TRBJ1-5; TRBD1 agrees at 12 bases. The CDR3 covers 15 residues. The germline V gene encodes CDR1 GTSNPN and CDR2 SVGIG (reference sequence). The CDR3 here is CAWGQGALSNQPQHF. The DNA for the CDR3 is TGTGCTTGGGGACAGGGGGCACTTAGCAATCAGCCCCAGCATTTT.

A note on this clone: One junction end disagrees with the germline gene, perhaps due to a read error. The V and J genes are TRBV3-1 (or the pseudogene TRBV3-2) and TRBJ1-1; the D is unclear. CDR3 length: 14 residues. CDR1 LGHDT and CDR2 YNNKEL come from the germline V gene (reference sequence). CDR3 amino acids: CASSQENGNAEAFF. CDR3 DNA: TGTGCCAGCAGCCAAGAGAACGGGAACGCTGAAGCTTTCTTT.

Only one count was recorded for this clone. J is TRBJ2-3 and V is TRBV7-3, with a tentative D call TRBD2 (6 bases). The V gene lost 5 bases and the J gene lost 5 bases, with 11 bases spanning the gap. This CDR3 is 13 amino acids long. CDR1 and CDR2 from the germline V gene are SGHTA and FQGTGA. The CDR3: CASSTRGLDTQYF. The CDR3 DNA sequence: TGTGCCAGCAGCACGCGGGGCTTAGATACGCAGTATTTT.

The CDR3: CASSLYRGGETQYF. Written as DNA, the CDR3 is TGCGCCAGCAGCTTGTACAGGGGAGGAGAGACCCAGTACTTC. V gene TRBV5-1 combines with J gene TRBJ2-5; D is possibly TRBD1 (7 bases). This CDR3 comprises 14 residues. CDR1 and CDR2 from the germline V gene are SGHRS and YFSETQ. V lost 1 base and J lost 4, with 11 bases in between.

V usage is TRBV2 and J usage is TRBJ1-2; 7 nucleotides agree with TRBD1. From germline, CDR1 is SNHLY and CDR2 FYNNEI. This CDR3 comprises 12 residues. After removal of 6 bases from V and 8 bases from J, the junction contained 6 bases not matched to a gene. Written as DNA, the CDR3 is TGTGCCAGCAGGAAAACAGGGGAAGGCTACACCTTC. Amino acid sequence: CASRKTGEGYTF.

The V call is TRBV5-1, the J call TRBJ2-1, with D maybe TRBD1 (7 bases). Trimming stripped 0 bases from V and 10 bases from J, with 14 bases between. CDR3 length: 14 amino acids. CDR1 is SGHRS and CDR2 is YFSETQ in the germline V gene. CDR3 DNA sequence: TGCGCCAGCAGCTTGGTAGGAGGGGGCAGGGAGCAGTTCTTC. Encoded protein: CASSLVGGGREQFF.

V is TRBV28 and J is TRBJ2-1, with TRBD2 identical over 9 bases. V lost 6 bases, J lost 5 bases, and 17 bases stayed unmatched. This CDR3 contains 18 residues. Germline loops: CDR1 MDHEN, CDR2 SYDVKM. CDR3 residues: CASSQLGSLAGWDNEQFF. Written as DNA, the CDR3 is TGTGCCAGCAGCCAGTTGGGGAGCCTAGCGGGGTGGGACAATGAGCAGTTCTTC.

This clone was observed a single time. The chain's CDR3 is CASSPDPGSYNEQFF. The CDR3 DNA is TGTGCCAGCAGCCCTGACCCGGGCTCCTACAATGAGCAGTTCTTC. This chain joins TRBV7-2 and TRBJ2-1; D uncertain. Trimming removed 5 bases from V and 0 bases from J, with 11 bases in between. The CDR3 sequence is 15 residues long. From germline, CDR1 is SGHTA and CDR2 FQGNSA. The entire variable domain, with the rest obtained from reference TRBV7-2 and TRBJ2-1, is as follows: GAGVSQSPSNKVTEKGKDVELRCDPISGHTALYWYRQSLGQGLEFLIYFQGNSAPDKSGLPSDRFSAERTGGSVSTLTIQRTQQEDSAVYLCASSPDPGSYNEQFFGPGTRLTVL.

Here the CDR3 reads CAISEVEGNTIYF. The DNA of the CDR3 is TGTGCCATCAGTGAGGTAGAGGGAAACACCATATATTTT. The J gene is TRBJ1-3, the V gene TRBV10-3; no firm D call. The CDR3 length is 13 residues. Germline V gene sequence: CDR1 ENHRY, CDR2 SYGVKD. The V gene lost 2 bases and the J gene lost 4 bases, with 6 bases spanning the gap.